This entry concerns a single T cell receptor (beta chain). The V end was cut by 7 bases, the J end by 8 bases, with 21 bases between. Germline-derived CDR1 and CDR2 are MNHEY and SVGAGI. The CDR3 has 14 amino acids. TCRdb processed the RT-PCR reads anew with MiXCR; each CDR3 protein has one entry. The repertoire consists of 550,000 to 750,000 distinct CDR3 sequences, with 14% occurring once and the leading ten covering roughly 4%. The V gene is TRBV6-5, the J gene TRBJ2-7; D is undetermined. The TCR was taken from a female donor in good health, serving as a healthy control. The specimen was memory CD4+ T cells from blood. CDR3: CASTSVGRFGKQYF. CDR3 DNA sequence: TGTGCCAGCACCTCGGTTGGGCGGTTTGGGAAGCAGTACTTC.